Listed below are T cell receptor beta chains from one sample, sequenced in a study of cytomegalovirus exposure and HLA in healthy donors. Method: immunoSEQ multiplex PCR; TCRdb's copy keeps in-frame clones and lacks some. The sample includes roughly 180,000 clones, about 75% seen only once; the top ten take approximately 2.4%. The sequenced material came from PBMCs. These TCRs come from a female donor in good health and CMV-seronegative. Both conserved end residues are part of each CDR3. D genes are given only for firm matches. For some rows the clone size is stated as once, few or many, or as a class when expanded; others skip it.

V gene	clone size	D gene	J gene	CDR3 protein	CDR3 DNA
TRBV2	NA	NA	TRBJ2-7	CASSEGAGSYEQYF	TGTGCCAGCAGTGAAGGCGCGGGCTCCTACGAGCAGTACTTC
TRBV12-2	NA	NA	TRBJ1-3	CASRAPITRRVTGCGNTIYF	TGTGCAAGTCGCGCCCCGATAACCCGGCGGGTGACAGGGTGTGGAAACACCATATATTTT
TRBV30	NA	NA	TRBJ2-3	CAWSRQGTDTQYF	TGTGCCTGGAGTCGCCAGGGCACAGATACGCAGTATTTT
TRBV10-3	NA	TRBD2	TRBJ2-7	CAISGGGGREQYF	TGTGCCATCAGTGGGGGGGGAGGGCGCGAGCAGTACTTC
TRBV11-3	NA	TRBD1	TRBJ1-6	CASSHKDRGPNSPLHF	TGTGCCAGCAGCCATAAGGACAGGGGACCGAATTCACCCCTCCACTTT
TRBV5-1	once	NA	TRBJ1-2	CASSLAPREGYTF	TGCGCCAGCAGCTTGGCCCCGCGGGAGGGCTACACCTTC
TRBV27	NA	NA	TRBJ2-2	CASSLRVGERGTGELFF	TGTGCCAGCAGTTTAAGAGTCGGGGAGAGGGGGACCGGGGAGCTGTTTTTT
TRBV9	few	TRBD2	TRBJ2-3	CASSALSSGARTDTQYF	TGTGCCAGCAGCGCCCTTTCTAGCGGGGCCCGCACAGATACGCAGTATTTT
TRBV5-1	NA	TRBD1	TRBJ2-3	CASSFSGQVGDTQYF	TGCGCCAGCAGCTTCTCGGGACAGGTCGGAGATACGCAGTATTTT
TRBV6-5	few	NA	TRBJ1-4	CASSEQNEKLFF	TGTGCCAGCAGTGAACAGAATGAAAAACTGTTTTTT
TRBV28	once	NA	TRBJ2-2	CASSPREKTGELFF	TGTGCCAGCAGTCCTCGGGAGAAAACCGGGGAGCTGTTTTTT
TRBV19	NA	TRBD1	TRBJ1-1	CASILAGGFTEAFF	TGTGCCAGTATACTGGCAGGGGGCTTTACTGAAGCTTTCTTT
TRBV27	NA	NA	TRBJ1-4	CASSLNWGGSEKLFF	TGTGCCAGCAGTCTCAACTGGGGCGGGAGTGAAAAACTGTTTTTT
TRBV9	NA	NA	TRBJ2-2	CASSPRSSPNTGELFF	TGTGCCAGCAGCCCCCGGAGTAGTCCGAACACCGGGGAGCTGTTTTTT
TRBV6-6	once	NA	TRBJ2-1	CASSYSTYNEQFF	TGTGCCAGCAGTTACTCAACATACAATGAGCAGTTCTTC
TRBV7-2	NA	NA	TRBJ1-4	CASSSERAQGGEKLFF	TGTGCCAGCAGCTCCGAGAGAGCACAGGGTGGAGAAAAACTGTTTTTT
TRBV18	once	TRBD1	TRBJ2-5	CASSPGTGLETQYF	TGTGCCAGCTCACCCGGGACAGGGTTAGAGACCCAGTACTTC
TRBV20-1	NA	NA	TRBJ2-7	CSARDREEQYF	TGCAGTGCTAGAGACAGGGAAGAGCAGTACTTC
TRBV4-2	NA	TRBD2	TRBJ2-3	CASSRGLAGDTDTQYF	TGTGCCAGCAGCCGGGGACTAGCGGGGGACACAGATACGCAGTATTTT
TRBV28	NA	NA	TRBJ2-2	CASRGPGARNTGELFF	TGTGCCAGCAGGGGCCCAGGGGCGCGAAACACCGGGGAGCTGTTTTTT
TRBV6-5	NA	TRBD1	TRBJ2-5	CASSLTGGNQETQYF	TGTGCCAGCAGTTTGACAGGGGGAAACCAAGAGACCCAGTACTTC
TRBV7-9	NA	NA	TRBJ2-7	CAQETSSYEQYF	TGTGCCCAGGAAACCAGCTCCTACGAGCAGTACTTC
TRBV9	NA	TRBD1	TRBJ2-7	CASSPPSTGGYEQYF	TGTGCCAGCAGCCCACCGTCGACAGGGGGCTACGAGCAGTACTTC
TRBV7-2	NA	NA	TRBJ2-7	CASSLVAASYEQYF	TGTGCCAGCAGCTTAGTGGCTGCTTCCTACGAGCAGTACTTC
TRBV7-2	NA	TRBD2	TRBJ2-1	CASSLAGGLYNEQFF	TGTGCCAGCAGCTTAGCGGGGGGGTTGTACAATGAGCAGTTCTTC
TRBV15	NA	NA	TRBJ2-1	CATSPRSSYNEQFF	TGTGCCACCAGCCCTAGGAGCTCCTACAATGAGCAGTTCTTC
TRBV5-4	NA	TRBD2	TRBJ2-1	CASSPSGYSYNEQFF	TGTGCCAGCAGCCCTAGCGGTTACTCCTACAATGAGCAGTTCTTC
TRBV28	NA	NA	TRBJ2-1	CASSENEQFF	TGTGCCAGCAGCGAGAATGAGCAGTTCTTC
TRBV5-4	NA	TRBD2	TRBJ2-4	CASTGGPPTSGVNIQYF	TGTGCCAGCACCGGGGGGCCCCCTACTAGCGGGGTAAACATTCAGTACTTC
TRBV4-2	NA	NA	TRBJ2-1	CASSQNRGINEQFF	TGTGCCAGCAGCCAAAATCGGGGGATAAATGAGCAGTTCTTC
TRBV28	once	TRBD1	TRBJ1-6	CASSLPVAQGGSPLHF	TGTGCCAGCAGTTTACCCGTCGCACAGGGGGGTTCACCCCTCCACTTT
TRBV5-1	once	NA	TRBJ2-3	CASSSTTDTQYF	TGCGCCAGCAGCTCTACCACAGATACGCAGTATTTT
TRBV7-2	NA	TRBD2	TRBJ2-7	CASSLSLAETYEQYF	TGTGCCAGCTCTTTGTCCCTAGCGGAAACCTACGAGCAGTACTTC
TRBV7-2	NA	TRBD1	TRBJ1-1	CASSPRNTGEVNTEAFF	TGTGCCAGCAGCCCCCGCAACACAGGGGAGGTGAACACTGAAGCTTTCTTT
TRBV7-2	NA	TRBD1	TRBJ1-3	CASSFTGTGSYGNTIYF	TGTGCCAGCAGCTTTACCGGGACAGGGTCTTACGGAAACACCATATATTTT